The rows below give T cell receptor beta chains drawn from one sample of a study of cytomegalovirus exposure and HLA in healthy donors. Produced via immunoSEQ multiplex PCR; TCRdb's table is partial and in-frame only. The data show 98,000 or so clones, with about four fifths seen just once and 7.5% to 9.5% held by the top ten. The sample comprised PBMCs. The receptor set was obtained from a human donor in good health. CDR3s include the opening cysteine and the closing phenylalanine or tryptophan. The D gene is left open where the match is weak. Some rows mark clone size as missing; the rest say once, few, many or name a class of expanded clone.

j_call v_call d_call clone_size cdr3_aa cdr3_nt
TRBJ2-3 TRBV6-6 TRBD1 - CASSYRRQGVTDTQYF TGTGCCAGCAGTTACCGGAGACAGGGCGTCACAGATACGCAGTATTTT
TRBJ1-2 TRBV6-5 - once CASSYGSGGYGYTF TGTGCCAGCAGTTACGGATCCGGGGGCTATGGCTACACCTTC
TRBJ1-4 TRBV6-5 TRBD1 few CASSKGQLNEKLFF TGTGCCAGCAGTAAGGGACAGCTAAATGAAAAACTGTTTTTT
TRBJ2-7 TRBV19 TRBD1 once CASSTSGGSYEQYF TGTGCCAGTAGTACCTCAGGGGGTTCCTACGAGCAGTACTTC
TRBJ2-7 TRBV5-1 TRBD1 - CASSPETGGTYEQYF TGCGCCAGCAGCCCCGAAACAGGGGGAACCTACGAGCAGTACTTC
TRBJ2-1 TRBV19 - - CASSKGRQRRYNEQFF TGTGCCAGTAGTAAAGGAAGACAGCGCCGGTACAATGAGCAGTTCTTC
TRBJ2-7 TRBV2 TRBD1 - CASRTGGTSYEQYF TGTGCCAGCAGGACAGGGGGCACGTCCTACGAGCAGTACTTC
TRBJ2-7 TRBV10-3 TRBD1 few CAINRQGKDYEQYF TGTGCCATCAACAGACAGGGTAAGGACTACGAGCAGTACTTC
TRBJ2-1 TRBV5-1 TRBD2 - CASSLSGSVNNEQFF TGCGCCAGCAGCTTGAGCGGGAGTGTGAACAATGAGCAGTTCTTC
TRBJ1-2 TRBV5-6 - few CASSLGAGGGYTF TGTGCCAGCAGCTTGGGAGCGGGCGGCGGCTACACCTTC
TRBJ2-7 TRBV6-5 - - CASSADRAYEQYF TGTGCCAGCAGTGCGGACAGAGCCTACGAGCAGTACTTC
TRBJ2-4 TRBV29-1 TRBD1 - CSVVGVGGGNIQYF TGCAGCGTCGTGGGGGTAGGGGGCGGGAACATTCAGTACTTC
TRBJ1-1 TRBV7-9 TRBD1 once CASSWGQGAMGAFF TGTGCCAGCAGCTGGGGACAGGGGGCGATGGGGGCTTTCTTT
TRBJ2-7 TRBV6-1 TRBD1 - CASSADIWTGSYEQYF TGTGCCAGCAGTGCGGACATCTGGACAGGGAGCTACGAGCAGTACTTC
TRBJ2-1 TRBV7-6 TRBD2 - CASSSRASGAYYNEQFF TGTGCCAGCAGCTCCCGGGCTAGCGGAGCCTACTACAATGAGCAGTTCTTC
TRBJ1-5 TRBV19 TRBD1 once CASSIGQGAPGNQPQHF TGTGCCAGTAGTATCGGACAGGGGGCGCCGGGCAATCAGCCCCAGCATTTT
TRBJ1-2 TRBV19 TRBD1 - CASSKAGTGNYGYTF TGTGCCAGTAGTAAAGCCGGGACAGGGAACTATGGCTACACCTTC
TRBJ1-1 TRBV11-2 - - CASSYRVMNTEAFF TGTGCCAGCAGCTACAGGGTGATGAACACTGAAGCTTTCTTT
TRBJ2-2 TRBV23-1 - - CASSRPGGLNTGELFF TGCGCCAGCAGTCGGCCAGGGGGGCTGAACACCGGGGAGCTGTTTTTT
TRBJ1-1 TRBV5-6 TRBD1 few CASSLDRGGTEAFF TGTGCCAGCAGCTTGGACAGGGGTGGCACTGAAGCTTTCTTT
TRBJ2-7 TRBV18 - - CASSPPTGYLYEQYF TGTGCCAGCTCACCACCGACAGGTTATCTCTACGAGCAGTACTTC
TRBJ1-2 TRBV7-2 - - CASSLSGRGGYTF TGTGCCAGCAGCTTAAGCGGGCGGGGTGGCTACACCTTC
TRBJ2-7 TRBV19 TRBD1 few CASSIGTWTGDEQYF TGTGCCAGTAGTATAGGGACCTGGACAGGGGACGAGCAGTACTTC
TRBJ2-7 TRBV5-1 TRBD1 - CASSTRPQGAIGEQYF TGCGCCAGCAGCACAAGACCTCAGGGGGCTATAGGAGAGCAGTACTTC
TRBJ1-1 TRBV19 - - CASISYRDGNTEAFF TGTGCCAGTATTTCATACAGGGACGGGAACACTGAAGCTTTCTTT
TRBJ1-1 TRBV6-5 - once CASSDKGRGTEAFF TGTGCCAGCAGTGACAAGGGCAGGGGAACTGAAGCTTTCTTT
TRBJ1-3 TRBV5-4 - - CASSLAGRAQVSGNTIYF TGTGCCAGCAGCTTGGCTGGTCGGGCACAGGTTTCTGGAAACACCATATATTTT
TRBJ2-2 TRBV9 - - CASSVVAAANTGELFF TGTGCCAGCAGCGTAGTGGCGGCCGCGAACACCGGGGAGCTGTTTTTT
TRBJ1-5 TRBV19 TRBD1 - CASRIQGAGQPQHF TGTGCCAGTAGAATACAGGGGGCAGGACAGCCCCAGCATTTT
TRBJ1-2 TRBV27 TRBD1 once CASSVRGLGGYTF TGTGCCAGCAGTGTCAGGGGGCTGGGTGGCTACACCTTC
TRBJ2-7 TRBV5-4 - - CASRGATLPNYEQYF TGTGCCAGCAGGGGGGCCACCCTGCCGAATTACGAGCAGTACTTC
TRBJ2-7 TRBV7-9 - - CASSPAPSYEQYF TGTGCCAGCAGTCCTGCTCCCTCCTACGAGCAGTACTTC
TRBJ2-7 TRBV5-1 - - CASSLVSGNGNEQYF TGCGCCAGCAGCTTGGTTAGTGGTAACGGGAACGAGCAGTACTTC
TRBJ2-3 TRBV7-9 - - CASSLSGPGTQYF TGTGCCAGCAGCTTATCAGGGCCAGGTACGCAGTATTTT
TRBJ1-1 TRBV7-2 - - CASSLRRGSEAFF TGTGCCAGCAGCTTAAGGAGGGGTTCTGAAGCTTTCTTT
TRBJ2-4 TRBV30 - - CAWAGVPFAKNIQYF TGTGCCTGGGCCGGTGTCCCGTTTGCCAAAAACATTCAGTACTTC
TRBJ2-1 TRBV27 TRBD2 - CASSLKVGLAAHNEQFF TGTGCCAGCAGTTTAAAAGTAGGACTAGCGGCCCACAATGAGCAGTTCTTC
TRBJ2-1 TRBV6-5 - - CASSPNRSPYNEQFF TGTGCCAGCAGTCCGAACAGGTCACCCTACAATGAGCAGTTCTTC
TRBJ1-1 TRBV5-1 - - CASSLYNRVNTEAFF TGCGCCAGCAGCTTGTACAACAGGGTGAACACTGAAGCTTTCTTT
TRBJ1-1 TRBV19 TRBD1 - CASSVDRVTEAFF TGTGCCAGTAGTGTCGACAGGGTCACTGAAGCTTTCTTT
TRBJ1-2 TRBV2 - - CASSGTPYYGYTF TGTGCCAGCAGTGGGACTCCGTACTATGGCTACACCTTC
TRBJ2-1 TRBV6-6 TRBD2 - CASSFLAGGINNEQFF TGTGCCAGCAGTTTCTTAGCGGGAGGGATTAACAATGAGCAGTTCTTC
TRBJ2-3 TRBV5-1 - - CASSFLRSTDTQYF TGCGCCAGCAGCTTTCTCAGGAGCACAGATACGCAGTATTTT
TRBJ2-7 TRBV9 TRBD2 - CASSLAATTYEQYF TGTGCCAGCAGCCTAGCGGCAACTACCTACGAGCAGTACTTC
TRBJ2-7 TRBV6-1 TRBD1 - CASDSNRGNEQYF TGTGCCAGCGATAGCAACAGGGGGAACGAGCAGTACTTC
TRBJ2-1 TRBV11-3 TRBD2 once CASSLGPSGDYNEQFF TGTGCCAGCAGCTTAGGGCCCAGCGGGGACTACAATGAGCAGTTCTTC
TRBJ2-7 TRBV6-5 TRBD1 - CASREPGQGGDEQYF TGTGCCAGCAGGGAACCGGGACAGGGAGGGGACGAGCAGTACTTC
TRBJ1-1 TRBV27 - - CASRRRTDTEAFF TGTGCCAGCCGACGAAGGACAGACACTGAAGCTTTCTTT